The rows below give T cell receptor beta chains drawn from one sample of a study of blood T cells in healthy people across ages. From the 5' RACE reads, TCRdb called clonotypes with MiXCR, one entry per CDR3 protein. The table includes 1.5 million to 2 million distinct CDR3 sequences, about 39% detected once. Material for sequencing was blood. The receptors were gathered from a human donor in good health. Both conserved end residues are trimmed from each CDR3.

cdr3_aa: ASTPFGDNIDTQY; j_call: TRBJ2-3; v_call: TRBV5-1
cdr3_aa: ASTSRAGGSYNSPFH; j_call: TRBJ1-6; v_call: TRBV9
cdr3_aa: ASSQLLSGGSEAF; j_call: TRBJ1-1; v_call: TRBV4-2
cdr3_aa: ASTPEGGVDGYT; j_call: TRBJ1-2; v_call: TRBV12-3/TRBV12-4
cdr3_aa: ASSPGHIGISYEQY; j_call: TRBJ2-7; v_call: TRBV7-9
cdr3_aa: ASSTLGPGSGKNAHEQY; j_call: TRBJ2-7; v_call: TRBV11-1
cdr3_aa: ASRLATDTQY; j_call: TRBJ2-3; v_call: TRBV7-2
cdr3_aa: ASSLNLVNTEAF; j_call: TRBJ1-1; v_call: TRBV27
cdr3_aa: ATSRVGLRDGSNQPQH; j_call: TRBJ1-5; v_call: TRBV15
cdr3_aa: SVEHAGAYEQY; j_call: TRBJ2-7; v_call: TRBV29-1
cdr3_aa: ASSRTEYEQY; j_call: TRBJ2-7; v_call: TRBV12-3/TRBV12-4
cdr3_aa: ASSLWGIDGYT; j_call: TRBJ1-2; v_call: TRBV5-6
cdr3_aa: ASSQDLASYRPQH; j_call: TRBJ1-5; v_call: TRBV4-3
cdr3_aa: ASSFEPGGYNEQF; j_call: TRBJ2-1; v_call: TRBV7-2
cdr3_aa: ASSQDEARGEGNTIY; j_call: TRBJ1-3; v_call: TRBV4-3
cdr3_aa: ASSRDQKETQY; j_call: TRBJ2-5; v_call: TRBV2
cdr3_aa: SVEDRTNTGELF; j_call: TRBJ2-2; v_call: TRBV29-1
cdr3_aa: SAPRTNPLLPGANVLT; j_call: TRBJ2-6; v_call: TRBV20-1
cdr3_aa: ASSLVLYEQY; j_call: TRBJ2-7; v_call: TRBV11-2
cdr3_aa: ASSLKAGLRSDTQY; j_call: TRBJ2-3; v_call: TRBV5-4
cdr3_aa: ASSNQNDYGYT; j_call: TRBJ1-2; v_call: TRBV7-3
cdr3_aa: ASSLAGVNTGELF; j_call: TRBJ2-2; v_call: TRBV5-1
cdr3_aa: ATSRGKGEGTYGYT; j_call: TRBJ1-2; v_call: TRBV15
cdr3_aa: ASSLLPGDQQETQY; j_call: TRBJ2-5; v_call: TRBV4-1
cdr3_aa: ASSPILGGFTDTQY; j_call: TRBJ2-3; v_call: TRBV12-3/TRBV12-4
cdr3_aa: ASSNHRQY; j_call: TRBJ2-3; v_call: TRBV21-1